The 27 T cell receptor beta chains given below trace back to one sample, sequenced in a study of Ad26.COV2.S vaccination and SARS-CoV-2 variants. The assay was immunoSEQ multiplex PCR, and TCRdb's table has in-frame clones only and misses some. In the table there are over 400,000 clones, around 93% of which are singletons. Treatment reported: about 20 received Ad26.COV2.S at low or high dose, single or two shots; about 5 received placebo; per-sample allocation not given. All samples were drawn on day 63, counting from the first vaccine or placebo injection. Here the sequenced sample was peripheral blood, taken in a trial of Ad26.COV2.S vaccine versus placebo. Every receptor here comes from a person between 18 and 60 years old who received the Ad26.COV2.S COVID-19 vaccine or a placebo.

The V gene is TRBV29-1, the J gene TRBJ1-1; perhaps TRBD1 as D (6 bases). The germline gives CDR1 SQVTM, CDR2 ANQGSEA. The V and J ends lost 4 bases and 6 bases respectively, with 12 bases between them. The CDR3 is made up of 12 amino acids. CDR3 region: CSVAEQGAEAFF. In nucleotides, the CDR3 is TGCAGCGTTGCAGAACAGGGCGCTGAAGCTTTCTTT.

J is TRBJ1-5 and V is TRBV13; the D is unclear. This CDR3 region has 12 residues. The germline V gene encodes CDR1 PRHDT and CDR2 FYEKMQ (reference sequence). Trimming shortened V by 5 bases and J by 4 bases, and 6 bases separated the two germline ends. CDR3: CASSRPNQPQHF. CDR3 nucleotide sequence: TGTGCCAGCAGCCGACCTAATCAGCCCCAGCATTTT.

The V gene is TRBV27, the J gene TRBJ2-7, with D perhaps matching TRBD2 (6 bases). Trimming left V 3 bases short and J 5 bases short, with 14 bases between. Looked up from germline, CDR1 is MNHEY and CDR2 is SMNVEV (reference sequence). The length of the CDR3 is 14 residues. The CDR3 DNA reads TGTGCCAGCAGTTTCCTTGCGGGGTCCCACGAGCAGTACTTC. Its translation: CASSFLAGSHEQYF.

This clone showed up just once. The V gene is TRBV4-3, the J gene TRBJ1-2; D ambiguous. The CDR3 runs 14 residues. CDR1 and CDR2 from the germline V gene are LGHNA and YSLEER. Trimming took 4 bases from V and 2 from J, leaving 11 bases between them. This chain's CDR3 is CASSRGFTNYGYTF. CDR3 bases: TGCGCCAGCAGCCGAGGGTTCACGAACTATGGCTACACCTTC.

The chain carries TRBV7-9 and TRBJ1-2; D not resolved. The V and J ends lost 1 base and 0 bases respectively, with 12 bases between them. This CDR3 is 16 amino acids long. CDR1 SEHNR and CDR2 FQNEAQ come from the germline V gene (reference sequence). CDR3 sequence: CASSLGHGEANYGYTF. Written as DNA, the CDR3 is TGTGCCAGCAGCTTAGGACACGGGGAGGCTAACTATGGCTACACCTTC.

The chain carries TRBV6-5 and TRBJ1-1; 8 nucleotides align to TRBD1. J lost 1 base, V lost 6 bases, and 4 bases had no gene match. The CDR3 covers 14 residues. Germline values: CDR1 MNHEY, CDR2 SVGAGI. The CDR3 DNA is TGTGCCAGCAGGAGGGACAGGCAGAACACTGAAGCTTTCTTT. Its translation: CASRRDRQNTEAFF.

V is TRBV19 and J is TRBJ2-5, with D perhaps matching TRBD2 (6 bases). The CDR3 extends over 13 amino acids. The V and J ends lost 8 bases and 1 base respectively, with 11 bases between them. The V gene's germline CDR1 is LNHDA and CDR2 SQIVND (reference sequence). CDR3 residues: CASQGRLQETQYF. In nucleotides, the CDR3 is TGTGCCAGTCAAGGGAGGCTCCAAGAGACCCAGTACTTC.

The rearrangement joins TRBV27 to TRBJ1-2; D remains ambiguous. Germline CDR1 reads MNHEY; CDR2 reads SMNVEV (reference sequence). Trimming removed 3 bases from V and 1 base from J, with 6 bases in between. CDR3 length: 13 residues. Here the CDR3 DNA reads TGTGCCAGCAGTTTCGGGGTTAACTATGGCTACACCTTC. It translates to CASSFGVNYGYTF.

This chain connects TRBV27 to TRBJ2-1; D is unresolved. This CDR3 region has 16 residues. CDR1 and CDR2 (germline): MNHEY, SMNVEV (reference sequence). The V and J ends lost 5 bases and 0 bases respectively, with 14 bases between them. CDR3: CASSRNPYPSYNEQFF. The CDR3 DNA reads as TGTGCCAGCAGTCGCAACCCATACCCCTCCTACAATGAGCAGTTCTTC.

The V call is TRBV7-6, the J call TRBJ2-5; 9 bases match TRBD1. Germline values: CDR1 SGHVS, CDR2 FNYEAQ. CDR3 length: 16 residues. Losses at the gene ends were 1 base for V and 9 bases for J; bases not matched to a gene: 12. CDR3 coding DNA: TGTGCCAGCAGCTTAGATCCCGGGACAGGGATGTCGGCCCAGTACTTC. This gives the protein CASSLDPGTGMSAQYF.

This clone was counted between two and nine times. The CDR3 DNA sequence: TGTGCCAGCAGGAATACAGGGGGATACAATCAGCCCCAGCATTTT. Its protein is CASRNTGGYNQPQHF. The V call is TRBV27, the J call TRBJ1-5; the match to TRBD1 covers 8 bases. The V gene end was trimmed by 6 bases and the J gene end by 3 bases; junction bases not matched to a gene: 7. The CDR3 covers 15 residues. CDR1 and CDR2 (germline): MNHEY, SMNVEV (reference sequence).

The V and J genes are TRBV4-3 and TRBJ1-2, with 7 bases lining up with TRBD1. CDR3 length equals 16 residues. The junction had 9 bases not matched to a gene; V was cut back by 3 bases and J by 2 bases. Germline CDR1 reads LGHNA; CDR2 reads YSLEER. CDR3 amino acids: CASSHLTRGGNYGYTF. In DNA form, the CDR3 reads TGCGCCAGCAGCCATTTAACCAGGGGGGGGAACTATGGCTACACCTTC.

In the case of this clone: The same CDR3 is also encoded by other DNA sequences in this sample. The V gene is TRBV18, the J gene TRBJ2-1, with TRBD2 identical over 11 bases. The CDR3 sequence is 16 residues long. Germline V gene data show CDR1 as KGHSH and CDR2 as LQKENI. After removal of 3 bases from V and 4 bases from J, the junction contained 5 bases not matched to a gene. CDR3 residues: CASSPTGTSGYNEQFF. CDR3 DNA sequence: TGTGCCAGCTCACCGACCGGGACTAGCGGTTACAATGAGCAGTTCTTC.

This chain joins TRBV3-1 (or the pseudogene TRBV3-2) and TRBJ1-2; D is ambiguous. This CDR3 contains 16 residues. CDR1 is LGHDT, CDR2 YNNKEL, per germline (reference sequence). V was trimmed by 1 base and J by 5 bases, leaving 17 bases between them. The CDR3 spells CASSQGWEVLGYGYTF. CDR3 nucleotides: TGTGCCAGCAGCCAAGGGTGGGAGGTTTTGGGATATGGCTACACCTTC.

The chain is built from TRBV5-1 and TRBJ1-1, with a weak D call TRBD1 (5 bases). Germline V gene sequence: CDR1 SGHRS, CDR2 YFSETQ. The CDR3 totals 14 residues. Trimming removed 3 bases from V and 1 base from J, with 10 bases in between. The DNA of the CDR3 is TGCGCCAGCAGCTCTGGGGGAGCGAACACTGAAGCTTTCTTT. Translation: CASSSGGANTEAFF.

The gene calls are TRBV3-1 (or the pseudogene TRBV3-2) and TRBJ2-5; D unclear. V shed 5 bases and J shed 2 bases, with 3 bases lying between them. CDR3 size: 11 residues. The germline V gene encodes CDR1 LGHDT and CDR2 YNNKEL (reference sequence). The CDR3 loop reads CASSKQETQYF. CDR3 sequence (DNA): TGTGCCAGCAGCAAACAAGAGACCCAGTACTTC.

The chain employs TRBV18 and TRBJ2-5; D gene ambiguous. Trimming left V 4 bases short and J 1 base short, with 10 bases between. The CDR3 is made up of 14 amino acids. The germline CDR1 and CDR2 sequences are KGHSH and LQKENI. CDR3 sequence: CASSQVRSQETQYF. The CDR3 DNA reads TGTGCCAGCTCACAAGTGAGGTCCCAAGAGACCCAGTACTTC.

This chain uses TRBV4-3 with TRBJ1-1; D is perhaps TRBD1 (6 bases). Trimming left V 0 bases short and J 4 bases short, with 9 bases between. CDR3 length: 14 amino acids. Per germline, CDR1 LGHNA and CDR2 YSLEER. In DNA form, the CDR3 reads TGCGCCAGCAGCCAAGACGGCAGGGGCACTGAAGCTTTCTTT. Translating gives CASSQDGRGTEAFF.

The chain combines TRBV19 with TRBJ1-1, with TRBD1 identical over 7 bases. Trimming cost V 5 bases and J 1 base; bases outside gene matches: 4. CDR1 is LNHDA, CDR2 SQIVND, per germline (reference sequence). The CDR3 runs 14 residues. CDR3 sequence: CASSYGTANTEAFF. The CDR3 region has the DNA TGTGCCAGTAGTTACGGGACAGCGAACACTGAAGCTTTCTTT.

The V call is TRBV5-4, the J call TRBJ1-1; D uncertain. The CDR3 is 13 residues long. Germline CDR1 SGHNT, CDR2 YYREEE (reference sequence). The V end was cut by 1 base, the J end by 0 bases, with 4 bases between. As DNA, the CDR3 is TGTGCCAGCAGCTTGACAGTGAACACTGAAGCTTTCTTT. Protein sequence: CASSLTVNTEAFF.

The gene calls are TRBV4-3 and TRBJ2-7, with 7 bases matching TRBD1. The junction had 7 bases not matched to a gene; V was cut back by 5 bases and J by 0 bases. The V gene's germline CDR1 is LGHNA and CDR2 YSLEER. This CDR3 is 15 amino acids long. DNA for the CDR3: TGCGCCAGCAGCGCCGGGACAGCCTTCTCCTACGAGCAGTACTTC. Translation: CASSAGTAFSYEQYF.

The genes are TRBV19 and TRBJ2-4, with D unresolved. CDR1 LNHDA and CDR2 SQIVND come from the germline V gene (reference sequence). The CDR3 loop spans 12 amino acids. V gave up 2 bases and J gave up 2 bases, with 1 base separating them. CDR3 amino acids: CASSITKNIQYF. Here the CDR3 DNA reads TGTGCCAGTAGTATAACCAAAAACATTCAGTACTTC.

Points on this clone: Other DNA variants within this sample encode the same CDR3. This sequence joins TRBV5-4 and TRBJ2-7; 7 nucleotides align to TRBD1. Trimming cost V 4 bases and J 2 bases; bases outside gene matches: 3. The germline gives CDR1 SGHNT, CDR2 YYREEE (reference sequence). The CDR3 is 13 residues long. The chain's CDR3 is CASSPDRTYEQYF. CDR3 sequence (DNA): TGTGCCAGCAGCCCGGACAGGACCTACGAGCAGTACTTC.

The table lists this clone with a count of one. The chain is built from TRBV2 and TRBJ2-7; the D is unclear. Germline loops: CDR1 SNHLY, CDR2 FYNNEI. V lost 4 bases to trimming and J lost 4 bases, with 14 bases between them. The CDR3 contains 14 residues. The chain's CDR3 is CASSGPRTIYEQYF. The CDR3 coding sequence is TGTGCCAGCAGTGGGCCACGCACTATTTACGAGCAGTACTTC.

The chain has TRBV10-3 and TRBJ2-7, with D perhaps matching TRBD1 or TRBD2 (6 bases each). The CDR3 has 16 residues. The ends were cut back, 4 bases at V and 5 bases at J, with 21 bases in the middle. Germline V lookup: CDR1 ENHRY, CDR2 SYGVKD. The CDR3 is CAISARGGTSIHEQYF. CDR3 in DNA: TGTGCCATCAGTGCACGAGGGGGGACATCAATCCACGAGCAGTACTTC.

This sequence joins TRBV15 and TRBJ2-7; 7 bases map to TRBD1. CDR1 is LNHNV and CDR2 is YYDKDF in the germline V gene (reference sequence). This CDR3 comprises 16 residues. After removal of 5 bases from V and 7 bases from J, the junction contained 17 bases not matched to a gene. The DNA for the CDR3 is TGTGCCACCAGCTATACAACAGGGGTCCCGAGGAGGGAGCAGTACTTC. Translated: CATSYTTGVPRREQYF.

DNA for the CDR3: TGTGCCAGTCGGGTTCGCGGAACAGATACGCAGTATTTT. It encodes CASRVRGTDTQYF. The gene calls are TRBV19 and TRBJ2-3, with D unclear. Between the trimmed V and J ends, which lost 8 bases and 3 bases, there was a span of 12 bases. CDR1 LNHDA and CDR2 SQIVND come from the germline V gene (reference sequence). CDR3 length: 13 residues.